One and the same sample provided the 10 T cell receptor beta chains below, sequenced in a study of OX40 agonist ivuxolimab in advanced cancers. Data came from immunoSEQ multiplex PCR; TCRdb stores just in-frame clones and leaves some out. The sample has more than 15,000 clones; about 82% are singletons. Sequencing used CD4+ or CD8+ T cells sorted from blood, obtained in a trial of the OX40 agonist ivuxolimab. The receptors stem from an adult with an advanced solid tumor such as melanoma, head and neck, liver or kidney cancer.

This clone occurred once. The rearrangement joins TRBV5-6 to TRBJ2-3, with 11 bases aligning to TRBD2. After removal of 4 bases from V and 6 bases from J, the junction contained 4 bases not matched to a gene. The CDR3 spans 14 residues. Per the germline V gene, CDR1 is SGHDT and CDR2 is YYEEEE. The CDR3 protein is CASSRTSGSDTQYF. The CDR3 bases are TGTGCCAGCAGCCGGACTAGCGGGTCGGATACGCAGTATTTT.

This clone was counted between two and nine times. This chain joins TRBV2 and TRBJ1-5, with D possibly matching TRBD1 (5 bases). With 6 bases removed from V and 1 base from J, the gap between germline ends came to 7 bases. The germline gives CDR1 SNHLY, CDR2 FYNNEI. The CDR3 extends over 13 amino acids. CDR3: CASRRDSNQPQHF. Written as DNA, the CDR3 is TGTGCCAGCAGAAGGGACAGCAATCAGCCCCAGCATTTT.

The V call is TRBV2, the J call TRBJ2-5, with 11 bases aligning to TRBD2. Germline assignment: CDR1 SNHLY and CDR2 FYNNEI. The CDR3 has 13 residues. The V segment lost 6 bases and the J segment 7 bases; nucleotides outside the gene matches: 4. The CDR3 loop reads CASRVGLAGTQYF. DNA of the CDR3: TGTGCCAGCAGGGTCGGACTAGCGGGGACCCAGTACTTC.

About this clone itself: Germline is not matched at one junction end, which may reflect a read error. The genes are TRBV7-9 and TRBJ2-2, with D tentatively TRBD2 (7 bases). This CDR3 is built from 15 residues. Germline values: CDR1 SEHNR, CDR2 FQNEAQ (reference sequence). The CDR3 bases are TGTGCCAGCAGGCTCGGGGGGCCGAACACCGGGAAGCTGTTTTTT. Translating it yields CASRLGGPNTGKLFF.

The CDR3, as DNA: TGTGCCAGTAGTTCTGGGGGGGAGACCCAGTACTTC. Amino acids: CASSSGGETQYF. This sequence joins TRBV19 and TRBJ2-5; maybe TRBD2 (6 bases). This CDR3 has 12 amino acids. CDR1 LNHDA and CDR2 SQIVND come from the germline V gene (reference sequence). Trimming shortened V by 5 bases and J by 5 bases, and 9 bases separated the two germline ends.

This chain joins TRBV5-1 and TRBJ1-1; tentatively, D is TRBD1 (5 bases). Between the trimmed V and J ends, which lost 4 bases and 3 bases, there was a span of 7 bases. CDR1 and CDR2 (germline): SGHRS, YFSETQ. The length of the CDR3 is 12 residues. The CDR3 DNA is TGCGCCAGCAGCATGGGACACACTGAAGCTTTCTTT. It yields the protein CASSMGHTEAFF.

This chain joins TRBV21-1 and TRBJ2-3. TRBV21-1 is a recognized pseudogene. This CDR3 contains 14 residues. CDR3 residues: CASSKGRTTDTQYF. CDR3 DNA: TGTGCCAGCAGCAAAGGGAGGACAACAGATACGCAGTATTTT.

In its sample, this clone was seen once. The chain joins TRBV6-1 to TRBJ1-5; D is unresolved. Trimming pared 0 bases from V and 5 bases from J, leaving 5 bases between. Per the germline V gene, CDR1 is MNHNS and CDR2 is SASEGT. The CDR3 contains 13 residues. The CDR3, as DNA: TGTGCCAGCAGTGAAGCCCAGGATCAGCCCCAGCATTTT. Translation: CASSEAQDQPQHF.

The chain couples TRBV2 to TRBJ2-7; D gene ambiguous. Germline-derived CDR1 and CDR2 are SNHLY and FYNNEI. This CDR3 spans 11 amino acids. With 3 bases removed from V and 4 bases from J, the gap between germline ends came to 4 bases. The CDR3 nucleotides are TGTGCCAGCAGTGAGAGATACGAGCAGTACTTC. Translated, it gives CASSERYEQYF. Looking up the rest from reference TRBV2 and TRBJ2-7 gives the full variable domain: EPEVTQTPSHQVTQMGQEVILRCVPISNHLYFYWYRQILGQKVEFLVSFYNNEISEKSEIFDDQFSVERPDGSNFTLKIRSTKLEDSAMYFCASSERYEQYFGPGTRLTVT.

This clone was seen more than once but under ten times. The chain is built from TRBV10-3 and TRBJ2-5; D gene ambiguous. Germline V gene data show CDR1 as ENHRY and CDR2 as SYGVKD. Trimming took 2 bases from V and 3 from J, leaving 13 bases between them. There are 15 residues in the CDR3. CDR3 loop: CAISEGDRLEETQYF. The CDR3 DNA reads TGTGCCATCAGTGAGGGAGATAGGCTGGAAGAGACCCAGTACTTC.